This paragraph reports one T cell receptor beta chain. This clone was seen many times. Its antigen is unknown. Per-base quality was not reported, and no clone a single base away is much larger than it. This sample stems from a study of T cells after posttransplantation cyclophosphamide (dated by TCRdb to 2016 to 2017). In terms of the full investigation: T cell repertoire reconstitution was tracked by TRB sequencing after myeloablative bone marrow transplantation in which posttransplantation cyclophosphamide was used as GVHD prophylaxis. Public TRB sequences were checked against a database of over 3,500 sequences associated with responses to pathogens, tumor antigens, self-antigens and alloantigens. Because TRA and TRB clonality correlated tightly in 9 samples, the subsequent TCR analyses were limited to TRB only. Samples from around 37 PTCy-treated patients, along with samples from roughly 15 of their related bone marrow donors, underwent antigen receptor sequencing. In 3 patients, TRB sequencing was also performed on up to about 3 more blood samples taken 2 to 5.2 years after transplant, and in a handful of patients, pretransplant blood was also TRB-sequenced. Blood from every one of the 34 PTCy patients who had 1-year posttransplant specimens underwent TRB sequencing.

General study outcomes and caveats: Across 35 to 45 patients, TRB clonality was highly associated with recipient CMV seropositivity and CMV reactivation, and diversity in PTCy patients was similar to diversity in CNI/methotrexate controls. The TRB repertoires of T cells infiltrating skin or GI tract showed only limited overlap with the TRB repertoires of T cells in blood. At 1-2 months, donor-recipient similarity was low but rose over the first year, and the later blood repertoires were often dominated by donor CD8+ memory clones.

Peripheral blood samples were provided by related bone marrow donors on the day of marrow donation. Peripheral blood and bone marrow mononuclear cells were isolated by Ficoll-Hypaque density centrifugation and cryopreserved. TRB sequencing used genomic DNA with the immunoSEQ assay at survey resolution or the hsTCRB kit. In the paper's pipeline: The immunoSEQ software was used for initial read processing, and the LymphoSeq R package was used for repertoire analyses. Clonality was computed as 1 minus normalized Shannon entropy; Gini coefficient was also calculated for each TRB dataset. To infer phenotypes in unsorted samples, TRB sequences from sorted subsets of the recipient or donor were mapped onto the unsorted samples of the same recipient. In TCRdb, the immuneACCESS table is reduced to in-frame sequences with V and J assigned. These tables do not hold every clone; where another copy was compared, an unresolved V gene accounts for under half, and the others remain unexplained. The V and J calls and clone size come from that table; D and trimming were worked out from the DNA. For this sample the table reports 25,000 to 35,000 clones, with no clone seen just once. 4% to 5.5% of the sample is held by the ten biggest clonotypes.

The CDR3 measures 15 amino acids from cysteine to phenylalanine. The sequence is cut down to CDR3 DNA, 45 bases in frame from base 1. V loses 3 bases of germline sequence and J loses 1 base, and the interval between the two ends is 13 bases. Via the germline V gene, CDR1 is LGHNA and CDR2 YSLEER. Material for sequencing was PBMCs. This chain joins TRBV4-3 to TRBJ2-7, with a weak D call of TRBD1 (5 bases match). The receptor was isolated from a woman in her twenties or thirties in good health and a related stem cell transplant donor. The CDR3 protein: CASSQVSTDSYEQYF. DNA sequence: TGCGCCAGCAGCCAGGTTTCGACAGATTCCTACGAGCAGTACTTC.